This T cell receptor (beta chain) derives from a study of cytomegalovirus exposure and HLA in healthy donors. Study-wide results and caveats: Clonal expansion, a later analysis showed, was greater in HLA-associated TCR beta chains than in equally common others.

Of note for this clone: Its antigen remains unknown.

V shed 5 bases and J shed 8 bases, with 15 bases lying between them. Germline V gene sequence: CDR1 SEHNR, CDR2 FQNEAQ (reference sequence). This CDR3 region has 14 residues. In the PCR, 60 Vbeta and 13 Jbeta primers were used. TCRdb keeps only in-frame clones here, not all; method: immunoSEQ multiplex PCR. The data show about 130,000 clones, about 86% seen once. The sample taken for sequencing was PBMCs. The chain couples TRBV7-9 to TRBJ1-4; no reliable D call. The sequence was collected from a man aged 18 to 29 in good health and CMV-seronegative. The CDR3 reads CASSTILGAEKLFF. In nucleotides, the CDR3 is TGTGCCAGCAGCACTATACTGGGTGCCGAAAAACTGTTTTTT.